This T cell receptor beta chain was obtained from a study of cytomegalovirus exposure and HLA in healthy donors. On the study more broadly: As released early, the data held about 85 million unique TCRs from HLA-typed donors. The study, taken as a whole, reports: In a later analysis, 16,951 TCR beta sequences were associated with HLA alleles at 0.05 false discovery rate. Most subjects' HLA-A and HLA-B alleles were reportedly predicted from TCR beta sequences.

V gave up 2 bases and J gave up 1 base, with 14 bases separating them. From germline, CDR1 is MNHEY and CDR2 SVGAGI. This CDR3 has 16 amino acids. Primers included in the PCR were 60 Vbeta and 13 Jbeta primers. Some clones are missing from TCRdb's copy, which holds only in-frame ones; the method was immunoSEQ multiplex PCR. The sample contains roughly 100,000 clones, roughly three fifths of which appear only once. This clone was recorded a few times. Its antigen is still unknown. This TCR was recovered from a human donor in good health. Material for sequencing was PBMCs. The gene calls are TRBV6-5 and TRBJ1-1, with D possibly being TRBD1 (6 bases). CDR3 loop: CASSYGQGRGNTEAFF. The CDR3 DNA sequence: TGTGCCAGCAGTTACGGGCAGGGGCGCGGGAACACTGAAGCTTTCTTT.